This TCR beta chain was profiled in a study of blood T cell repertoires in COVID-19. Clones were read by immunoSEQ multiplex PCR, and TCRdb kept only the in-frame ones, dropping some. The table has tens of thousands of clones, less than 85% seen once. The ends lost 8 bases at V and 4 bases at J; junction bases unmatched: 9. The CDR3 runs 15 residues. Germline lookup yields CDR1 ENHRY and CDR2 SYGVKD. The chain is built from TRBV10-3 and TRBJ1-5; TRBD1 matches at 9 bases. The sequence came from a man aged 70-80 years with COVID-19, enrolled during active disease. Sequenced: peripheral blood. The CDR3 reads CAISEDRGGNQPQHF. CDR3 DNA: TGTGCCATCTCCGAAGACAGGGGGGGGAATCAGCCCCAGCATTTT.